Below, 32 T cell receptor beta chains from the same sample are listed, as sequenced in a study of T cells in Graves' hyperthyroidism and ophthalmopathy. Using RNA transcripts as the source, TCR beta CDR3 regions were amplified. Initially, a first-round RT-PCR of the TCR CDR3 employed the HTBI primer set. TCRdb independently ran MiXCR on the multiplex PCR reads; one entry per CDR3 protein. The sample contains approximately 500,000 distinct CDR3 sequences, under 60% of which appear only once. Sequenced sample: peripheral blood or thyroid tissue (not recorded which). The receptors were sampled from a woman between 18 and 29 years old with Graves' hyperthyroidism.

The chain carries TRBV15 and TRBJ1-6; 8 bases are a match to TRBD1. The CDR3 is 16 residues long. Germline-derived CDR1 and CDR2 are LNHNV and YYDKDF (reference sequence). The trim removed 2 bases at V and 7 bases at J, leaving 7 bases unmatched. The CDR3: CATSRSDRGLNSPLHF. The CDR3, as DNA: TGTGCCACCAGCAGATCAGACAGGGGCCTGAATTCACCCCTCCACTTT.

The chain carries TRBV10-3 and TRBJ1-1; the D gene is possibly TRBD1 (5 bases). V lost 0 bases, J lost 11 bases, and 13 bases lay in between. The CDR3 extends over 13 amino acids. The V gene's germline CDR1 is ENHRY and CDR2 SYGVKD. The CDR3 reads CAISESQVGGAFF. CDR3 nucleotide sequence: TGTGCCATCAGTGAGTCGCAGGTGGGGGGGGCTTTCTTT.

This sequence joins TRBV20-1 and TRBJ2-7; TRBD1 might be the D (5 bases). CDR3 size: 12 residues. Germline lookup yields CDR1 DFQATT and CDR2 SNEGSKA (reference sequence). Trimming left V 7 bases short and J 2 bases short, with 12 bases between. The CDR3 DNA reads TGCAGTGAACCAGGGCAGACCTACGAGCAGTACTTC. Translation gives CSEPGQTYEQYF.

The gene calls are TRBV20-1 and TRBJ1-2; D is uncertain. Looked up from germline, CDR1 is DFQATT and CDR2 is SNEGSKA (reference sequence). This CDR3 is built from 13 residues. V lost 0 bases to trimming and J lost 7 bases, with 12 bases between them. The CDR3 DNA reads as TGCAGTGCTAGAGATGGAGGGTTAGCTGGCTACACCTTC. Amino acids: CSARDGGLAGYTF.

The chain combines TRBV7-9 with TRBJ1-2; D ambiguous. Germline-derived CDR1 and CDR2 are SEHNR and FQNEAQ (reference sequence). This CDR3 is built from 14 residues. Trimming shortened V by 5 bases and J by 1 base, and 11 bases separated the two germline ends. The CDR3 sequence is CASSVVTDNYGYTF. CDR3 in DNA: TGTGCCAGCAGCGTTGTCACAGATAACTATGGCTACACCTTC.

This clonotype showed up many times. This rearrangement joins TRBV4-1 to TRBJ1-1; D might be TRBD1 (5 bases). The germline V and J ends were trimmed by 0 bases and 0 bases, with 11 bases remaining between them. The CDR3 totals 16 residues. CDR1 MGHRA and CDR2 YSYEKL come from the germline V gene. The CDR3 sequence: CASSQEGVLMNTEAFF. CDR3 sequence (DNA): TGCGCCAGCAGCCAAGAGGGGGTGCTTATGAACACTGAAGCTTTCTTT.

Concerning this clonotype: The junction and the germline gene differ at one end; a read error may be behind it. This rearrangement joins TRBV30 to TRBJ1-1, with D possibly TRBD1 on 5 matching bases. Germline V CDR1 and CDR2: GTSNPN, SVGIG (reference sequence). The CDR3 loop spans 12 amino acids. The CDR3 loop is CAWNQAGTEAFF. In nucleotides, the CDR3 is TGTGCCTGGAACCAGGCGGGGACTGAAGCTTTCTTC. Together with reference TRBV30 and TRBJ1-1, the CDR3 gives the full variable domain: SQTIHQWPATLVQPVGSPLSLECTVEGTSNPNLYWYRQAAGRGLQLLFYSVGIGQISSEVPQNLSASRPQDRQFILSSKKLLLSDSGFYLCAWNQAGTEAFFGQGTRLTVV.

As regards this clonotype: A single base separates this from a much larger clone, so it may be a read error. The rearrangement joins TRBV19 to TRBJ1-4, with D uncertain. This CDR3 contains 15 residues. Germline lookup yields CDR1 LNHDA and CDR2 SQIVND (reference sequence). CDR3: CATSPEKEPGEKLLF. CDR3 DNA sequence: TGTGCCACCTCCCCCGAGAAGGAACCGGGTGAAAAACTGCTTTTT.

This clonotype was detected many times. The rearrangement joins TRBV12-3 or TRBV12-4 to TRBJ1-2; no definite D call. This CDR3 comprises 13 residues. Trimming pared 1 base from V and 7 bases from J, leaving 10 bases between. CDR3 coding DNA: TGTGCCAGCAGTTTAGAATTTTGGAGTGGCTACACCTTC. Its translation is CASSLEFWSGYTF.

The rearrangement links TRBV24-1 to TRBJ2-2, with D uncertain. CDR1 and CDR2 (germline): KGHDR, SFDVKD. The CDR3 extends over 13 amino acids. V was clipped by 2 bases and J by 8 bases, with 8 bases between them. The CDR3 reads CATSDSRAGELFF. The CDR3 DNA follows: TGTGCCACCAGTGATTCCCGCGCAGGGGAGCTGTTTTTT.

This clonotype came up many times. CDR3 coding DNA: TGTGCCAGCCCCCGGGTTGGGAACACTGAAGCTTTCTTT. It encodes CASPRVGNTEAFF. This chain connects TRBV2 to TRBJ1-1; D gene uncertain. Trimming removed 8 bases from V and 1 base from J, with 11 bases in between. The CDR3 covers 13 residues. Germline CDR1 SNHLY, CDR2 FYNNEI.

This clonotype has at least ten counts. This rearrangement joins TRBV6-1 to TRBJ2-7; 9 bases map to TRBD2. The CDR3 totals 15 residues. Looked up from germline, CDR1 is MNHNS and CDR2 is SASEGT. J was trimmed by 2 bases and V by 4 bases; bases with no gene match: 6. CDR3 in DNA: TGTGCCAGCAGTGTTGGACTAGCGCCCACCTACGAGCAGTACTTC. It encodes CASSVGLAPTYEQYF.

The V gene is TRBV20-1, the J gene TRBJ1-3, with 10 bases aligning to TRBD2. Near its end, the DNA agrees better with TRBJ2-3, so the J call may be wrong. Germline V gene sequence: CDR1 DFQATT, CDR2 SNEGSKA (reference sequence). The CDR3 sequence is 15 residues long. The CDR3 region has the DNA TGCAGTGTCCTCGATCTAGCGGGAGAAACAGATACGCAGTATTTT. This encodes CSVLDLAGETDTQYF.

Concerning this clonotype: A much bigger clone sits one base away, suggesting this may be a read error. The chain joins TRBV7-9 to TRBJ2-7; a weak D match, TRBD2 (6 bases). In germline, CDR1 is SEHNR, CDR2 FQNEAQ (reference sequence). The CDR3 is 14 amino acids. Trimming shortened V by 8 bases and J by 0 bases, and 14 bases separated the two germline ends. The CDR3 DNA reads as TGTGCCAGCGCCCAACCCGGGGGCTCCTACGAGCAGTACTTC. Protein: CASAQPGGSYEQYF.

Many counts were recorded for this clonotype. The rearrangement joins TRBV2 to TRBJ1-4; D gene uncertain. Germline V lookup: CDR1 SNHLY, CDR2 FYNNEI. The V end lost 4 bases, the J end lost 6 bases, and 9 bases lay between the germline ends. The length of the CDR3 is 13 residues. The CDR3 is CASSGFGDEKLFF. The DNA of the CDR3 is TGTGCCAGCAGTGGGTTTGGTGATGAAAAACTGTTTTTT.

The sample holds many counts of this clonotype. The V call is TRBV6-1, the J call TRBJ1-2; a weak D match, TRBD1 (5 bases). V lost 2 bases to trimming and J lost 3 bases, with 13 bases between them. CDR3 length equals 15 residues. Germline loops: CDR1 MNHNS, CDR2 SASEGT. The CDR3 region has the DNA TGTGCCAGCAGTGAAAGACATGACAGAGACTATGGCTACACCTTC. It yields the protein CASSERHDRDYGYTF.

V usage is TRBV20-1 and J usage is TRBJ2-2; the D is unclear. The V end was cut by 6 bases, the J end by 4 bases, with 18 bases between. CDR3 length equals 15 residues. Germline loops: CDR1 DFQATT, CDR2 SNEGSKA (reference sequence). CDR3 region: CSAGAARRFTGELFF. CDR3 in DNA: TGCAGTGCCGGAGCAGCGCGGCGCTTCACCGGGGAGCTGTTTTTT.

This clonotype was seen repeatedly, ten times or more. The chain combines TRBV24-1 with TRBJ2-5; perhaps TRBD1 as D (6 bases). CDR1 is KGHDR, CDR2 SFDVKD, per germline. The V end lost 2 bases, the J end lost 3 bases, and 9 bases lay between the germline ends. The CDR3 runs 14 residues. CDR3 sequence (DNA): TGTGCCACCAGTGATTCGTGGACAGAAGAGACCCAGTACTTC. This sequence encodes CATSDSWTEETQYF.

This clonotype was recorded at least ten times. The V gene is TRBV20-1, the J gene TRBJ2-5; 9 bases line up with TRBD1. Germline trimming cut 5 bases from V and 5 bases from J; bases unmatched to any gene: 12. Germline V gene sequence: CDR1 DFQATT, CDR2 SNEGSKA (reference sequence). The CDR3 is 15 amino acids. The CDR3 here is CSAGPHRGRRETQYF. Here the CDR3 DNA reads TGCAGTGCTGGACCCCACAGGGGGCGCAGGGAGACCCAGTACTTC.

Many counts were recorded for this clonotype. The chain has TRBV27 and TRBJ2-5; 12 bases are a match to TRBD2. This CDR3 is built from 15 residues. J gave up 4 bases and V 3 bases, and 3 bases lay outside the gene matches. Germline loops: CDR1 MNHEY, CDR2 SMNVEV (reference sequence). The CDR3 loop reads CASSLEGLAGETQYF. The CDR3 DNA reads as TGTGCCAGCAGTTTGGAGGGACTAGCGGGAGAGACCCAGTACTTC.

The V and J genes are TRBV20-1 and TRBJ1-4; TRBD1 might be the D (5 bases). This CDR3 contains 14 residues. Germline V gene sequence: CDR1 DFQATT, CDR2 SNEGSKA (reference sequence). V dropped 3 bases and J dropped 7 bases, with 15 bases sitting between them. This chain's CDR3 is CSARIAGFGEKLFF. DNA for the CDR3: TGCAGTGCTAGGATAGCAGGGTTCGGTGAAAAACTGTTTTTT.

This rearrangement joins TRBV20-1 to TRBJ1-1; no firm D call. With 2 bases removed from V and 1 base from J, the gap between germline ends came to 11 bases. The germline V gene has CDR1 DFQATT and CDR2 SNEGSKA (reference sequence). There are 14 residues in the CDR3. CDR3: CSARLAGWNTEAFF. The CDR3 coding sequence is TGCAGTGCTAGACTAGCGGGATGGAACACTGAAGCTTTCTTT.

This clonotype was seen many times. The chain employs TRBV7-2 and TRBJ2-6; the D is unclear. CDR3 size: 14 residues. CDR1 and CDR2 from the germline V gene are SGHTA and FQGNSA. V lost 3 bases, J lost 4 bases, and 7 bases lay in between. CDR3 sequence: CASSLWSGANVLTF. The CDR3 DNA sequence: TGTGCCAGCAGCTTGTGGTCCGGGGCCAACGTCCTGACTTTC.

This clonotype showed up many times. The chain joins TRBV6-5 to TRBJ1-1; D uncertain. Germline values: CDR1 MNHEY, CDR2 SVGAGI. The CDR3 sequence is 13 residues long. V was cut by 0 bases and J by 3 bases, with 5 bases left in between. The CDR3 loop is CASSYSKDTEAFF. CDR3 nucleotides: TGTGCCAGCAGTTACTCGAAGGACACTGAAGCTTTCTTT.

Only one count was recorded for this clonotype. The chain links TRBV7-6 to TRBJ2-7, with TRBD2 as a possible D gene (6 bases). V was shortened by 4 bases and J by 7 bases, with 23 bases between the two germline ends. The CDR3 is made up of 16 amino acids. Looked up from germline, CDR1 is SGHVS and CDR2 is FNYEAQ. The CDR3 DNA follows: TGTGCCAGCAGCTGGAACTCCGGGACTTCCTACAATGAGCAGTACTTC. Amino acids: CASSWNSGTSYNEQYF.

In its sample, this clonotype was seen many times. This sequence joins TRBV7-9 and TRBJ1-1; D is unclear. Germline loops: CDR1 SEHNR, CDR2 FQNEAQ (reference sequence). Trimming took 5 bases from V and 3 from J, leaving 16 bases between them. The CDR3 loop spans 15 amino acids. In DNA, the CDR3 is TGTGCCAGCAGCGCCCGGCGTGGGGTCGACACTGAAGCTTTCTTT. It is translated as CASSARRGVDTEAFF.

This clonotype was detected only a few times. The CDR3 nucleotides are TGTGCCAGTAGTATAGTCCGGATAAACGCTGAAGCTTTCTTT. This sequence encodes CASSIVRINAEAFF. The gene calls are TRBV19 and TRBJ1-1; D uncertain. Germline V gives CDR1 LNHDA, CDR2 SQIVND (reference sequence). The CDR3 has 14 amino acids. V was shortened by 1 base and J by 6 bases, with 12 bases between the two germline ends.

V is TRBV7-2 and J is TRBJ2-7; 7 nucleotides line up with TRBD1. Germline CDR1 reads SGHTA; CDR2 reads FQGNSA. The junction had 7 bases not matched to a gene; V was cut back by 5 bases and J by 3 bases. The CDR3 is 14 amino acids. The CDR3 DNA sequence: TGTGCCAGCAGCCCACTGACAGGGCACTACGAGCAGTACTTC. Translation: CASSPLTGHYEQYF.

About this clonotype: Possible read error: a much larger clone is one base away. The chain carries TRBV4-3 and TRBJ1-2; D gene ambiguous. The CDR3 sequence is 14 residues long. Germline values: CDR1 LGHNA, CDR2 YSLEER. The CDR3 region is CVSSQRTGPGGYTF. The CDR3 DNA follows: TGCGTCAGCAGCCAGAGAACCGGGCCCGGCGGCTACACCTTC.

The sample holds many counts of this clonotype. An end of the junction does not agree with germline; a read error may underlie this. The rearrangement joins TRBV7-9 to TRBJ1-6; D gene ambiguous. The germline CDR1 and CDR2 sequences are SEHNR and FQNEAQ (reference sequence). This CDR3 has 14 amino acids. The CDR3 coding sequence is TGTGCCGGCAGCTCCCGGGCCTATAATTCACCCCTCCACTTT. It specifies CAGSSRAYNSPLHF.

This sequence joins TRBV2 and TRBJ2-7; tentatively, D is TRBD2 (6 bases). The germline gives CDR1 SNHLY, CDR2 FYNNEI. V was cut by 4 bases and J by 5 bases, with 24 bases left in between. CDR3 length: 17 residues. The CDR3 loop is CASSVEGINTGGNEQYF. As DNA, the CDR3 is TGTGCCAGCAGTGTAGAGGGAATCAACACCGGGGGTAACGAGCAGTACTTC.

The chain carries TRBV7-2 and TRBJ1-1, with D hard to call. The CDR3 loop spans 13 amino acids. The V end was cut by 8 bases, the J end by 3 bases, with 13 bases between. Germline-derived CDR1 and CDR2 are SGHTA and FQGNSA. The CDR3 coding sequence is TGTGCCAGCTCCATCTCGAGGGACACTGAAGCTTTCTTT. This translates into CASSISRDTEAFF.